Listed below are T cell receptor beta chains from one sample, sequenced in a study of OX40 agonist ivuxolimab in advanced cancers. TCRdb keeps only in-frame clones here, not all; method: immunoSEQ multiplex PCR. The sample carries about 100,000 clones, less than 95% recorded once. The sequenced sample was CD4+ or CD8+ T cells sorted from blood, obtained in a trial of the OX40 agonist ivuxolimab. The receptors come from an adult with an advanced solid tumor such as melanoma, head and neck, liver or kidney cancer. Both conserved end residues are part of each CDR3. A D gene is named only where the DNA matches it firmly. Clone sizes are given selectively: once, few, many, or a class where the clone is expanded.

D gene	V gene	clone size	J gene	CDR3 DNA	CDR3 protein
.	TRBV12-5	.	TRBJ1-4	TGTGCTAGTGGTTTGGGCCCCGGCACGGTGGAAAAACTGTTTTTT	CASGLGPGTVEKLFF
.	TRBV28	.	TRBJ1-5	TGTGCCAGCAGTTTGGGGGGAAGGCCCCAGCATTTT	CASSLGGRPQHF
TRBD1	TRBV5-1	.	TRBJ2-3	TGCGCCAGCAGCTCACAGGGGCTGACAGATACGCAGTATTTT	CASSSQGLTDTQYF
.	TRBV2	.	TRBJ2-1	TGTGCCAGCAGTTTGCATGAGCAGTTCTTC	CASSLHEQFF
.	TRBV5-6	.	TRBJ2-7	TGTGCCAGCAGCGGAGAATTTGGAGGCGAGCAGTACTTC	CASSGEFGGEQYF
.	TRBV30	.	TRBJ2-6	TGTGCCTGGAGGCCAACACGGGACTCTGGGGCCAACGTCCTGACTTTC	CAWRPTRDSGANVLTF
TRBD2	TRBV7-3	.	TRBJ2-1	TGTGCCAGCAGCTTAACCCCTCCTCTAGCGGGAGGGCCGGCTGAGCAGTTCTTC	CASSLTPPLAGGPAEQFF
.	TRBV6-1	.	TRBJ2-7	TGTGCCAGCAGTGTACTGTCCATCTCGGTGAACGAGCAGTACTTC	CASSVLSISVNEQYF
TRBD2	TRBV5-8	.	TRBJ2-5	TGTGCCAGCAGCCCGGGCCAGCGGGAGATATCAGAGACCCAGTACTTC	CASSPGQREISETQYF
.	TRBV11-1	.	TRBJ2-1	TGTGCCAGCAGCCCTACAGGGAGGGTAAGCGATGAGCAGTTCTTC	CASSPTGRVSDEQFF
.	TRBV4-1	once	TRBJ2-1	TGCGCCAGCAGCCAAGCCCCCATACCGACCTACAATGAGCAGTTCTTC	CASSQAPIPTYNEQFF
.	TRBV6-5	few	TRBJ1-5	TGTGCCAGCAGCCCGTACAGGGATCAGCCCCAGCATTTT	CASSPYRDQPQHF
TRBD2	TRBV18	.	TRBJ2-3	TGTGCCAGCTCACCATCTCTTAGCGGGATCTCAGATACGCAGTATTTT	CASSPSLSGISDTQYF
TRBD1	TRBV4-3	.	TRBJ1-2	TGCGCCAGCAGCCAGGACAGGGGGTTCAAAAGCTACACCTTC	CASSQDRGFKSYTF
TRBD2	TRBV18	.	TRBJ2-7	TGTGCCAGCTCACCGCTACTAGCGGCAAACTCCTACGAGCAGTACTTC	CASSPLLAANSYEQYF
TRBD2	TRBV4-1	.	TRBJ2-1	TGCGCCAGCAGCCAAGCAGCGGGGCTGACCTACAATGAGCAGTTCTTC	CASSQAAGLTYNEQFF
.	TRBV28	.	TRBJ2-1	TGTGCCAGCAGTTTAACCGCACGGTCCAATGAGCAGTTCTTC	CASSLTARSNEQFF
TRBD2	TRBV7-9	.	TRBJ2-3	TGTGCCAGCGGGGCGGGAGTAACAGATACGCAGTATTTT	CASGAGVTDTQYF
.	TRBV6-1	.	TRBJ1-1	TGTGCCAGCAGTGAAGCATCGCCTAGGAACACTGAAGCTTTCTTT	CASSEASPRNTEAFF
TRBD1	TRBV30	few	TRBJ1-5	TGTGCCTGGAGGTCAGGGGGACTGGCTCAGCCCCAGCATTTT	CAWRSGGLAQPQHF
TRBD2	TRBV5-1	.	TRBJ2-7	TGCGCCAGCAGCTTGGGGCCTAGCGGGAGGTCGGGCGAGCAGTACTTC	CASSLGPSGRSGEQYF
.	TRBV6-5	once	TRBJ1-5	TGTGCCAGCAGTTACAGGCGGGACAATCAGCCCCAGCATTTT	CASSYRRDNQPQHF
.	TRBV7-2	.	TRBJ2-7	TGTGCCAGCAGCCCACAGGGTTTCGACGAGCAGTACTTC	CASSPQGFDEQYF
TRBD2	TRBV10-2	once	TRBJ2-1	TGCGCCAGCAGTTTAGCGGGATGGTACAATGAGCAGTTCTTC	CASSLAGWYNEQFF
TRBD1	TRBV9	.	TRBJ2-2	TGTGCCAGCAGCGTAGCCGGGACAGGGGCCGGGGAGCTGTTTTTT	CASSVAGTGAGELFF
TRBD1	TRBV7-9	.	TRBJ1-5	TGTGCCAGCAGCTTAGCGGGGGACAGGGGAACTAATCAGCCCCAGCATTTT	CASSLAGDRGTNQPQHF
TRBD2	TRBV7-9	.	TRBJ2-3	TGTGCCAGCAGCTTGGGACTAACTAGCACAGATACGCAGTATTTT	CASSLGLTSTDTQYF
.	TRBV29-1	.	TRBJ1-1	TGCAGCGCGACACTCTTTGGTGAAGCTTTCTTT	CSATLFGEAFF
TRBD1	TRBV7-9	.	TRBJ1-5	TGTGCCAGCAGCTTCGGGACAGGGATAAATCAGCCCCAGCATTTT	CASSFGTGINQPQHF
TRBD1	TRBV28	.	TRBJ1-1	TGTGCCAGCAGTTCTACCCCGGACAGGGTAGCTTTCTTT	CASSSTPDRVAFF
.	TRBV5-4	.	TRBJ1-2	TGTGCCAGCAGCCCTGCGGTCTCAGCTAACTATGGCTACACCTTC	CASSPAVSANYGYTF
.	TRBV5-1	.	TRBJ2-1	TGCGCCAGCAGCTTGGTCACCACAGGGTCCATAGGGGATGAGCAGTTCTTC	CASSLVTTGSIGDEQFF
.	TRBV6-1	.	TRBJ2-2	TGTGCCAGCAGTGAACAAGTAGTCTCCGGGGAGCTGTTTTTT	CASSEQVVSGELFF
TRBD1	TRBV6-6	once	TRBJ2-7	TGTGCCAGCAGTCCCCTGGGACAGAACTACGAGCAGTACTTC	CASSPLGQNYEQYF
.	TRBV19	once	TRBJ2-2	TGTGCCAGTAATCAGGGGAAGCGGGCCGGGGAGCTGTTTTTT	CASNQGKRAGELFF
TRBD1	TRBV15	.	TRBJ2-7	TGTGCCACCAGCAGAGGCGGGACAGGGACCTCCTACGAGCAGTACTTC	CATSRGGTGTSYEQYF
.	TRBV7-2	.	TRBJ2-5	TGTGCCAGCAGCAGTTTTAGCCCAGGGGAGACCCAGTACTTC	CASSSFSPGETQYF
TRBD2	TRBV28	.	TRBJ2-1	TGTGCCAGCAGTCCCGGGACAGGACTAGCGGGAGGGTATGAGCAGTTCTTC	CASSPGTGLAGGYEQFF
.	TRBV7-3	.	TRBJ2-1	TGTGCCAGCAGCCCTACTGCACTCGGTTACAATGAGCAGTTCTTC	CASSPTALGYNEQFF
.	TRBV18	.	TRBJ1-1	TGTGCCAGCTCCCAGAGACAGGAAGGAGGCACTGAAGCTTTCTTT	CASSQRQEGGTEAFF
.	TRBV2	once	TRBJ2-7	TGTGCCAGCACCGATCGGGGGAGGAGCGAGCAGTACTTC	CASTDRGRSEQYF
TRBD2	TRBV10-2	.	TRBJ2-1	TGCGCCAGCAGTGAGTCGGTAGCGGGAGGGTTAGAGCAGTTCTTC	CASSESVAGGLEQFF